This passage covers 6 T cell receptor beta chains from one sample sequenced in a study of blood T cell repertoires in COVID-19. Measured with immunoSEQ multiplex PCR; TCRdb has only the in-frame clones, and not every one. The sample has 120,000 to 150,000 clones, roughly 90% seen once. The sequenced sample consisted of peripheral blood. All receptors come from a man over 45 with active or convalescent COVID-19.

In this sample, this clone turned up once. The V call is TRBV5-1, the J call TRBJ2-7; D may be TRBD1 (5 bases). Germline values: CDR1 SGHRS, CDR2 YFSETQ. The CDR3 is made up of 15 amino acids. V was shortened by 0 bases and J by 5 bases, with 15 bases between the two germline ends. The chain's CDR3 is CASSLEGQGPNEQYF. The CDR3 DNA sequence: TGCGCCAGCAGCTTGGAGGGGCAGGGCCCCAACGAGCAGTACTTC.

The genes are TRBV6-5 and TRBJ1-1, with TRBD1 matching 7 bases. This CDR3 has 14 residues. V was clipped by 6 bases and J by 4 bases; unmatched bases: 8. From germline, CDR1 is MNHEY and CDR2 SVGAGI. CDR3 protein: CASRQPTGPTEAFF. CDR3 DNA sequence: TGTGCCAGCAGGCAACCGACAGGGCCCACTGAAGCTTTCTTT.

V is TRBV5-1 and J is TRBJ1-1, with 7 bases fitting TRBD1. Losses at the gene ends were 6 bases for V and 1 base for J; bases not matched to a gene: 3. The CDR3 extends over 13 amino acids. Germline loops: CDR1 SGHRS, CDR2 YFSETQ. In nucleotides, the CDR3 is TGCGCCAGCAAGACAGGGCGGAACACTGAAGCTTTCTTT. Protein: CASKTGRNTEAFF. Using reference TRBV5-1 and TRBJ1-1 for the parts outside the CDR3, the full variable domain is KAGVTQTPRYLIKTRGQQVTLSCSPISGHRSVSWYQQTPGQGLQFLFEYFSETQRNKGNFPGRFSGRQFSNSRSEMNVSTLELGDSALYLCASKTGRNTEAFFGQGTRLTVV.

The chain has TRBV27 and TRBJ2-7, with TRBD2 identical over 10 bases. The V gene's germline CDR1 is MNHEY and CDR2 SMNVEV (reference sequence). Losses at the gene ends were 2 bases for V and 3 bases for J; bases not matched to a gene: 7. The CDR3 runs to 16 residues. CDR3 bases: TGTGCCAGCAGTTTACATGCCGCTAGCGGGAGCTACGAGCAGTACTTC. Protein sequence: CASSLHAASGSYEQYF.

The V and J genes are TRBV5-8 and TRBJ1-3, with TRBD1 as a possible D gene (6 bases). Trimming left V 7 bases short and J 4 bases short, with 12 bases between. The CDR3 is 13 amino acids. Germline lookup yields CDR1 SGHTS and CDR2 YDEGEE. CDR3 amino acids: CASGGQDGNTIYF. For the CDR3, the DNA is TGTGCCAGCGGGGGACAAGACGGAAACACCATATATTTT.

The chain joins TRBV27 to TRBJ2-1; maybe TRBD1 (6 bases). The CDR3 has 14 amino acids. V was clipped by 11 bases and J by 2 bases, with 16 bases between them. Germline V lookup: CDR1 MNHEY, CDR2 SMNVEV (reference sequence). The chain's CDR3 is CASMGRTAYNEQFF. DNA for the CDR3: TGTGCCTCCATGGGGCGGACAGCCTACAATGAGCAGTTCTTC.